This T cell receptor beta chain comes out of a study of beta chain features in type 1 diabetes. General study results and limits: Moderately but significantly shorter TCRB CDR3s were found in Type 1 diabetes patients in all four CD4+ subsets.

Expressed TCRB transcripts were sequenced because the entire RNA isolate underwent reverse transcription. TCRdb's table, derived via immunoSEQ multiplex PCR, lists solely in-frame clones and lacks some. The table lists roughly 700,000 clones, about an eighth of them singletons. Remarks on this clone: What it recognizes is unknown. This sample includes further DNA sequences coding for the same CDR3.

V was clipped by 0 bases and J by 4 bases, with 7 bases between them. The CDR3 sequence is 13 residues long. The germline CDR1 and CDR2 sequences are SGDLS and YYNGEE. The TCR sequence derives from a man aged 18 to 30 with type 1 diabetes. The chain uses TRBV9 and TRBJ1-2, with D perhaps matching TRBD1 (5 bases). The material sequenced was naive CD4+ T cells from blood. CDR3 loop: CASSVGQSYGYTF. The CDR3 DNA sequence: TGTGCCAGCAGCGTAGGACAGAGCTATGGCTACACCTTC.